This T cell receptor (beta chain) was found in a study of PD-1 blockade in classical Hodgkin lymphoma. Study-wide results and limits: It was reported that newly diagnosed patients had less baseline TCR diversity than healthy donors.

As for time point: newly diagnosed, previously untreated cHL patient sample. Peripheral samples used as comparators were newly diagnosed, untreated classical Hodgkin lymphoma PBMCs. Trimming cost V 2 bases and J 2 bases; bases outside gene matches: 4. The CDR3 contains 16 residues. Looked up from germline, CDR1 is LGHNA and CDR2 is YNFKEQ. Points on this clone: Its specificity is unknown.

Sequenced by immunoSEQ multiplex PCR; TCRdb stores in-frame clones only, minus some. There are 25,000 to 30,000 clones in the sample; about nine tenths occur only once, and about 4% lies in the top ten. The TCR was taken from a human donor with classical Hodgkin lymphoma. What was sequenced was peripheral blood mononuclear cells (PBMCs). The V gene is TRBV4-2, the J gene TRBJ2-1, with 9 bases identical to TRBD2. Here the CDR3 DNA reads TGTGCCAGCAGCCAAAAAGCGGGAGGAACCTACAATGAGCAGTTCTTC. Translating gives CASSQKAGGTYNEQFF.